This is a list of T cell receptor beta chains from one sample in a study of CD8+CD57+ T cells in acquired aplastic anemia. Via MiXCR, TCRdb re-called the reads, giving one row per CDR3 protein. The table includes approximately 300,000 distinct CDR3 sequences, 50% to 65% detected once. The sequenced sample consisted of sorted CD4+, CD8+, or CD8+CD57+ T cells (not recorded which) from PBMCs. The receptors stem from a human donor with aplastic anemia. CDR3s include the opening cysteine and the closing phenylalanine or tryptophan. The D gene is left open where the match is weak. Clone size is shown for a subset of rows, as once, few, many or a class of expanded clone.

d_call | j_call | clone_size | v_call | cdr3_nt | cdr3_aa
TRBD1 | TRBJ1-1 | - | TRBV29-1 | TGCAGCGTTGGACAGGGAGGAGGGTCGGGAGCTTTCTTT | CSVGQGGGSGAFF
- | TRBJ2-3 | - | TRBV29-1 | TGCAGCGTTGAAGATCCCTGGACAACGCAGTATTTT | CSVEDPWTTQYF
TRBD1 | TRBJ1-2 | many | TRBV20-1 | TGCAGTGCTACCACTGACAGGGGAGGGTATGGCTACACCTTC | CSATTDRGGYGYTF
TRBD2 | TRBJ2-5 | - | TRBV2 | TGTGCCAGCAGTCTAGGGCTCACTAGCGGGAGTTTAGGAGAGACCCAGTACTTC | CASSLGLTSGSLGETQYF
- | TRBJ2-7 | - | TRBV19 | TGTGCCAGTAGTATTGATCTAGGGACCCTGTCCTACGAGCAGTACTTC | CASSIDLGTLSYEQYF
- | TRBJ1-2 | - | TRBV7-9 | TGTGCCAGCAGGTTGACAGGCTCGAACTATGGCTACACCTTC | CASRLTGSNYGYTF
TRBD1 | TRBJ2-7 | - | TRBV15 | TGTGCCACCAGCAGACAGGGGGACTACGAGCAGTACTTC | CATSRQGDYEQYF
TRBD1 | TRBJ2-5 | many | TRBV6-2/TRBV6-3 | TGTGCCAGCAGGCGGGACAGGGGATGGCAAGAGACCCAGTACTTC | CASRRDRGWQETQYF
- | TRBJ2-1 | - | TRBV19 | TGTGCCAGTAGTATCCTACCAGCGGACTACAATGAGCGGTTCTTC | CASSILPADYNERFF
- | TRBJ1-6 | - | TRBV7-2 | TGTGCCAGCAGCTCAGCTCCGGGTCTGCGCAATTCACCCCTCCACTTT | CASSSAPGLRNSPLHF
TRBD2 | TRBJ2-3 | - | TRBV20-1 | TGCAGTGCTGAGGGGACTAGCGGCAACACAGATACGCAGTATTTT | CSAEGTSGNTDTQYF
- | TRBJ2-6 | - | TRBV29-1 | TGCAGCGTTGAGGGCAGGAGAACTCGGGCCAACGTCCTGACTTTC | CSVEGRRTRANVLTF
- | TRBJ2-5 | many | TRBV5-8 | TGTGCCAGCAGCTTGGTCCAAGAGACCCAGTACTTC | CASSLVQETQYF
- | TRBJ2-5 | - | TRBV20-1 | TGCAGTGCTAGCGTAGCTGGGAGGGAGACCCAGTACTTC | CSASVAGRETQYF
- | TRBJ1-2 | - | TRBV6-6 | TGTGCCAGCAGTTACCGGGCTAGCGGGGGTGGATACACCTTC | CASSYRASGGGYTF
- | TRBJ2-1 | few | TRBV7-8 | TGTGCCAGCAGCTTAGGCGGCACTTACAATGAGCAGTTCTTC | CASSLGGTYNEQFF
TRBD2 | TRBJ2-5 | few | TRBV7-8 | TGTGCCAGCAGCTTATTATCGATGACTAGCGCAGAGACCCAGTACTTC | CASSLLSMTSAETQYF